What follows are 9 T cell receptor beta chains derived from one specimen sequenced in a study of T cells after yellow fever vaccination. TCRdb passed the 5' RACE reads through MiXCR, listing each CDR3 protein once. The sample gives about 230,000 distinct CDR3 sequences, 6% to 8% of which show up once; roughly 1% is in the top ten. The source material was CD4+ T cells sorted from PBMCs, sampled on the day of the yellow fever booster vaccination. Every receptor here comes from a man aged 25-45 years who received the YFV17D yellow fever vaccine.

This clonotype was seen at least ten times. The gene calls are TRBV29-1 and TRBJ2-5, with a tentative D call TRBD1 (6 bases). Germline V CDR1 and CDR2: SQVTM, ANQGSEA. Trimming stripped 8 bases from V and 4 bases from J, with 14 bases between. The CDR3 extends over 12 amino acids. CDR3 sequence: CSIQQGIETQYF. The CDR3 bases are TGCAGCATTCAACAGGGTATAGAGACCCAGTACTTC. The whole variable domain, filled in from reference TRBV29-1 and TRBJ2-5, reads SAVISQKPSRDICQRGTSLTIQCQVDSQVTMMFWYRQQPGQSLTLIATANQGSEATYESGFVIDKFPISRPNLTFSTLTVSNMSPEDSSIYLCSIQQGIETQYFGPGTRLLVL.

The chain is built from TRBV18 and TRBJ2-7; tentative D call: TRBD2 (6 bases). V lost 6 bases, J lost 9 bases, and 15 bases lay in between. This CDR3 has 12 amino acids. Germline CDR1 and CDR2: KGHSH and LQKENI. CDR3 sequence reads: CASSLERRGQYF. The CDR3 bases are TGTGCCAGCTCGCTAGAGCGGAGGGGGCAGTACTTC.

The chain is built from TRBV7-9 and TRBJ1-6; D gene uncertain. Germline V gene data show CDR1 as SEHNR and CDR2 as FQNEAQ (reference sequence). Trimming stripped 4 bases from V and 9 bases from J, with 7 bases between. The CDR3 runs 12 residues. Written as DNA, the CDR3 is TGTGCCAGCAGCTCGCGGAGTTCACCCCTCCACTTT. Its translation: CASSSRSSPLHF.

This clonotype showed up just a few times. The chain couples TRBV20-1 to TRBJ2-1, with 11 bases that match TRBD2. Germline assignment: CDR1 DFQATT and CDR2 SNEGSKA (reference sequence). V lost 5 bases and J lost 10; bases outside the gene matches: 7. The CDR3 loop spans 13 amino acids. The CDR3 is CSALSSGRGEQFF. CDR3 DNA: TGCAGTGCTTTAAGTAGCGGGAGGGGGGAGCAGTTCTTC.

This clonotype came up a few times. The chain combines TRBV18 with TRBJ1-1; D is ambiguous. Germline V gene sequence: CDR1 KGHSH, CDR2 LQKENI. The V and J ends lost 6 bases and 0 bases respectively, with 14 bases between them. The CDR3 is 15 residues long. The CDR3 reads CASSPDPYMNTEAFF. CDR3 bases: TGTGCCAGCTCCCCCGACCCTTACATGAACACTGAAGCTTTCTTT. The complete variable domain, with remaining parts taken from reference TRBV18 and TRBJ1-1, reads NAGVMQNPRHLVRRRGQEARLRCSPMKGHSHVYWYRQLPEEGLKFMVYLQKENIIDESGMPKERFSAEFPKEGPSILRIQQVVRGDSAAYFCASSPDPYMNTEAFFGQGTRLTVV.

The CDR3 nucleotides read TGTGCCAGCTCAGCCACGAAGGTTCAGCCCCAGCATTTT. Translation gives CASSATKVQPQHF. This sequence joins TRBV18 and TRBJ1-5; D gene uncertain. Deletions cut 5 bases from V and 6 bases from J, with 11 bases between. The length of the CDR3 is 13 residues. Germline V lookup: CDR1 KGHSH, CDR2 LQKENI.

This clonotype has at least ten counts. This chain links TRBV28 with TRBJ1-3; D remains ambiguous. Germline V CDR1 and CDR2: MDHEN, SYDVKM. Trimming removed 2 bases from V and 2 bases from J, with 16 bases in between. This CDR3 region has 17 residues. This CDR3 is CASSLTTVSGAGNTIYF. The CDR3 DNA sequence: TGTGCCAGCAGTTTAACCACTGTTTCGGGAGCTGGAAACACCATATATTTT.

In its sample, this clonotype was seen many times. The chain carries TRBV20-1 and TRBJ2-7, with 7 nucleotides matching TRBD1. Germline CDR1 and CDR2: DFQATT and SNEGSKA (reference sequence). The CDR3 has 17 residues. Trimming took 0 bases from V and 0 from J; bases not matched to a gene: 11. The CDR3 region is CSARDPLGRGSSYEQYF. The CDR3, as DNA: TGCAGTGCTAGAGATCCCCTTGGCAGGGGGAGCTCCTACGAGCAGTACTTC.

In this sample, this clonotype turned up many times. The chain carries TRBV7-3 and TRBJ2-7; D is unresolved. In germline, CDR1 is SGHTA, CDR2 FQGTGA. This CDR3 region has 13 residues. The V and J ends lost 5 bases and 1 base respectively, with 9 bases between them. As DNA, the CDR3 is TGTGCCAGCAGCAAAGACCCTTCCTACGAGCAGTACTTC. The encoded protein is CASSKDPSYEQYF.